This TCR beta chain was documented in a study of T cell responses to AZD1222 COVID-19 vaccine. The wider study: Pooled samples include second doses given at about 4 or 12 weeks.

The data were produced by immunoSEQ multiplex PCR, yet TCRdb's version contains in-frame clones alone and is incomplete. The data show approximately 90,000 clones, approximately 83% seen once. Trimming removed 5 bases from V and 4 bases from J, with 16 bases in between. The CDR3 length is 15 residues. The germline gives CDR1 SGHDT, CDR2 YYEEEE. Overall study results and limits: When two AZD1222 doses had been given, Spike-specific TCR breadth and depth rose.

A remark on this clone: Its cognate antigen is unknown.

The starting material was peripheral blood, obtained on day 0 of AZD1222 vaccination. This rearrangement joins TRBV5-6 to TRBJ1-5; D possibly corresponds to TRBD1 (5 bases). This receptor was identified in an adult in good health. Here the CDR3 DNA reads TGTGCCAGCAGTTTAGCCGGGACCCAAAATCAGCCCCAGCATTTT. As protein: CASSLAGTQNQPQHF. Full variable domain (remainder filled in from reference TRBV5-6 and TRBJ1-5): DAGVTQSPTHLIKTRGQQVTLRCSPKSGHDTVSWYQQALGQGPQFIFQYYEEEERQRGNFPDRFSGHQFPNYSSELNVNALLLGDSALYLCASSLAGTQNQPQHFGDGTRLSIL.